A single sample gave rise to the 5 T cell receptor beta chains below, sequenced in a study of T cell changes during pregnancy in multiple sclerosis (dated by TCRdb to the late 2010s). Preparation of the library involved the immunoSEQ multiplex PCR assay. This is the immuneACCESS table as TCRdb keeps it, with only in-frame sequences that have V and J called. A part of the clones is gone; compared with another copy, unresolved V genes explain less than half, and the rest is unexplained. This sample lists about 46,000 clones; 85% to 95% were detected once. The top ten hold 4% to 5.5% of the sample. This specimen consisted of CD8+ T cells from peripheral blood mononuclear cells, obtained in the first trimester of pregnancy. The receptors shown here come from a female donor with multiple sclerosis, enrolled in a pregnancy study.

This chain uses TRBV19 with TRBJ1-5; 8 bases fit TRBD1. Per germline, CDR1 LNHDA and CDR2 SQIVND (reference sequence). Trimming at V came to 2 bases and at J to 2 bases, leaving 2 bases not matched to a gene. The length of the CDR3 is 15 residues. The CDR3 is CASSITGGGNQPQHF. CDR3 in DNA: TGTGCCAGTAGTATAACAGGGGGGGGCAATCAGCCCCAGCATTTT.

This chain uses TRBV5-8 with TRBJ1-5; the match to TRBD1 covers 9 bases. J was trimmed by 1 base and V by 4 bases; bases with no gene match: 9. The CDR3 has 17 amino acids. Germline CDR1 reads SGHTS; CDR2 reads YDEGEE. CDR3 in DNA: TGTGCCAGCAGCCCGGGACAGGGTCAAAGGAGCAATCAGCCCCAGCATTTT. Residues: CASSPGQGQRSNQPQHF. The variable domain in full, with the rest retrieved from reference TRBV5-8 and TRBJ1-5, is EAGVTQSPTHLIKTRGQQATLRCSPISGHTSVYWYQQALGLGLQFLLWYDEGEERNRGNFPPRFSGRQFPNYSSELNVNALELEDSALYLCASSPGQGQRSNQPQHFGDGTRLSIL.

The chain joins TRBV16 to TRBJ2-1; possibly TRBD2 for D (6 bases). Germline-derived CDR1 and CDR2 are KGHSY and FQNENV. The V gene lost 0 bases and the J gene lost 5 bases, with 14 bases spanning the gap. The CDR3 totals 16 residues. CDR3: CASSQSGREAHNEQFF. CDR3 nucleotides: TGTGCCAGCAGCCAATCGGGCAGGGAGGCCCACAATGAGCAGTTCTTC. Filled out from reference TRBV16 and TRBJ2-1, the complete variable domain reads GEEVAQTPKHLVRGEGQKAKLYCAPIKGHSYVFWYQQVLKNEFKFLISFQNENVFDETGMPKERFSAKCLPNSPCSLEIQATKLEDSAVYFCASSQSGREAHNEQFFGPGTRLTVL.

The CDR3: CASSPPGGSYGYTF. CDR3 nucleotides: TGTGCCAGCAGCCCCCCGGGGGGAAGCTATGGCTACACCTTC. The rearrangement links TRBV7-6 to TRBJ1-2, with D tentatively TRBD1 (5 bases). The CDR3 has 14 amino acids. V lost 5 bases and J 4 bases, leaving 14 bases between the germline ends. Germline V lookup: CDR1 SGHVS, CDR2 FNYEAQ.

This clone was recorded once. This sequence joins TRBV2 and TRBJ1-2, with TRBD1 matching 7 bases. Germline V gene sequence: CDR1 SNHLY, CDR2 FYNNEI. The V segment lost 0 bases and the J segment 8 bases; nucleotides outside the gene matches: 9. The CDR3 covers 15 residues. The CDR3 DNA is TGTGCCAGCAGTGAAGCGCCGGGACAGCCCGGCGGCTACACCTTC. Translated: CASSEAPGQPGGYTF.